The 18 T cell receptor beta chains reported below all come from one sample, sequenced in a study of long-term antiretroviral therapy in people with HIV. Investigators performed immunoSEQ version v3.0 at survey level. The protocol was immunoSEQ multiplex PCR, while the TCRdb copy is restricted to in-frame clones and leaves out a portion. The sample comprises roughly 14,000 clones, more than 65% of which are singletons, and just over 7% rests with the top ten. The sequences come from unsorted PBMCs, collected 0.4 years after starting antiretroviral therapy. The source is a man aged 25-45 years with HIV.

The count of this clone is one. This chain joins TRBV6-5 and TRBJ2-7; D gene unclear. V was pared by 5 bases and J by 6 bases, with 14 bases between. The CDR3 is 13 residues long. Germline-derived CDR1 and CDR2 are MNHEY and SVGAGI. CDR3 nucleotides: TGTGCCAGCAGTCCCTCGGTGGTCGGCGAGCAGTACTTC. This codes for CASSPSVVGEQYF.

The chain couples TRBV2 to TRBJ1-1, with D unclear. The CDR3 extends over 12 amino acids. Germline V gives CDR1 SNHLY, CDR2 FYNNEI. V dropped 4 bases and J dropped 3 bases, with 6 bases sitting between them. The CDR3 sequence: CASSAEYTEAFF. DNA for the CDR3: TGTGCCAGCAGTGCAGAATACACTGAAGCTTTCTTT.

The J gene is TRBJ2-5, the V gene TRBV28, with 14 positions matching TRBD2. Germline V gene lookup returns CDR1 MDHEN and CDR2 SYDVKM. The J segment lost 3 bases and the V segment lost 3 bases, leaving 6 bases of the junction unmatched. This CDR3 comprises 17 residues. DNA of the CDR3: TGTGCCAGCAGTTTTTGGGGACTAGCGGGGGAAAAAGAGACCCAGTACTTC. Translating it yields CASSFWGLAGEKETQYF.

V gene TRBV4-3 combines with J gene TRBJ2-1, with TRBD2 as a possible D gene (7 bases). Germline lookup yields CDR1 LGHNA and CDR2 YSLEER. V was shortened by 4 bases and J by 8 bases, with 18 bases between the two germline ends. The CDR3 sequence is 15 residues long. The CDR3 DNA reads TGCGCCAGCAGCCGCCGGGGGGCCGTTAACGATGAGCAGTTCTTC. Translated: CASSRRGAVNDEQFF.

V usage is TRBV5-3 and J usage is TRBJ1-5; 8 nucleotides agree with TRBD1. TRBV5-3 is labeled an ORF, and its function is uncertain. Unmatched junction bases numbered 3, after V lost 4 bases and J lost 3 bases. The CDR3 is made up of 14 amino acids. This chain's CDR3 is CARSEDRDNQPQHF. CDR3 DNA: TGTGCCAGAAGCGAGGACAGGGACAATCAGCCCCAGCATTTT.

This clone appeared a single time. The chain employs TRBV9 and TRBJ2-5, with 7 bases aligning to TRBD1. There are 13 residues in the CDR3. Trimming at V came to 2 bases and at J to 5 bases, leaving 3 bases not matched to a gene. From germline, CDR1 is SGDLS and CDR2 YYNGEE. Written as DNA, the CDR3 is TGTGCCAGCAGCGTGGGACAGCTCGAGACCCAGTACTTC. This codes for CASSVGQLETQYF.

This CDR3 reads CASSLPGGTGELFF. CDR3 sequence (DNA): TGTGCCAGCAGCTTACCAGGGGGCACCGGGGAGCTGTTTTTT. The chain has TRBV5-6 and TRBJ2-2, with 7 bases aligning to TRBD1. The CDR3 is 14 residues long. Germline lookup yields CDR1 SGHDT and CDR2 YYEEEE. V lost 2 bases, J lost 4 bases, and 2 bases stayed unmatched. The complete variable domain, with remaining parts taken from reference TRBV5-6 and TRBJ2-2, reads DAGVTQSPTHLIKTRGQQVTLRCSPKSGHDTVSWYQQALGQGPQFIFQYYEEEERQRGNFPDRFSGHQFPNYSSELNVNALLLGDSALYLCASSLPGGTGELFFGEGSRLTVL.

The chain employs TRBV6-5 and TRBJ2-1; D is unclear. CDR3 size: 13 residues. Looked up from germline, CDR1 is MNHEY and CDR2 is SVGAGI. Trimming took 4 bases from V and 6 from J, leaving 10 bases between them. The DNA for the CDR3 is TGTGCCAGCAGTTCTCCCCTCGTCAATGAGCAGTTCTTC. It translates to CASSSPLVNEQFF.

The chain joins TRBV27 to TRBJ1-1, with 12 bases fitting TRBD1. The CDR3 loop spans 14 amino acids. Per germline, CDR1 MNHEY and CDR2 SMNVEV (reference sequence). V shed 3 bases, J shed 8 bases, and the junction held 4 bases outside the gene matches. CDR3 sequence: CASSFGGTGGEAFF. CDR3 in DNA: TGTGCCAGCAGTTTTGGGGGGACAGGGGGCGAAGCTTTCTTT.

The V gene is TRBV28, the J gene TRBJ1-1; 7 bases align to TRBD1. Germline V gene lookup returns CDR1 MDHEN and CDR2 SYDVKM. This CDR3 has 14 residues. Trimming cost V 4 bases and J 0 bases; bases outside gene matches: 2. CDR3 sequence (DNA): TGTGCCAGCAGTTCCGGGACAGTGAACACTGAAGCTTTCTTT. This codes for CASSSGTVNTEAFF.

The rearrangement links TRBV28 to TRBJ1-1, with TRBD1 matching over 7 bases. The CDR3 contains 13 residues. The germline V gene has CDR1 MDHEN and CDR2 SYDVKM. The trim removed 3 bases at V and 7 bases at J, leaving 5 bases unmatched. The CDR3 DNA reads as TGTGCCAGCAGTTTTCGCGGACAGGTTGAAGCTTTCTTT. Protein: CASSFRGQVEAFF.

The gene calls are TRBV18 and TRBJ2-4, with TRBD2 matching over 13 bases. This CDR3 contains 20 residues. Germline V CDR1 and CDR2: KGHSH, LQKENI. V shed 2 bases and J 1 base; nucleotides not matched to a gene: 11. CDR3 DNA sequence: TGTGCCAGCTCACCAACCGGGACTAGCGGGACTAGCCGCGCCAAAAACATTCAGTACTTC. Translation: CASSPTGTSGTSRAKNIQYF.

This clone showed up just once. The rearrangement joins TRBV11-2 to TRBJ2-3, with D possibly matching TRBD2 (6 bases). This CDR3 region has 15 residues. V gave up 3 bases and J gave up 0 bases, with 10 bases separating them. CDR1 and CDR2 (germline): SGHAT, FQNNGV. CDR3 DNA sequence: TGTGCCAGCAGCTTTTCAGGGACTAGCACAGATACGCAGTATTTT. Its protein product is CASSFSGTSTDTQYF.

The V gene is TRBV2, the J gene TRBJ2-1, with 10 bases that match TRBD2. The CDR3 runs 16 residues. Per germline, CDR1 SNHLY and CDR2 FYNNEI. Trimming removed 5 bases from V and 3 bases from J; junction bases left unmatched: 7. The chain's CDR3 is CASSQWTSGYYNEQFF. CDR3 nucleotide sequence: TGTGCCAGCAGTCAATGGACTAGCGGTTACTACAATGAGCAGTTCTTC.

The gene calls are TRBV11-2 and TRBJ2-2, with 10 bases identical to TRBD2. V shed 8 bases, J shed 6 bases, and the junction held 6 bases outside the gene matches. Germline V lookup: CDR1 SGHAT, CDR2 FQNNGV. CDR3 length: 14 residues. The CDR3 here is CASRTSGGPGELFF. The CDR3, as DNA: TGTGCCAGCCGGACTAGCGGCGGTCCCGGGGAGCTGTTTTTT. Complete variable domain (other parts from reference TRBV11-2 and TRBJ2-2): EAGVAQSPRYKIIEKRQSVAFWCNPISGHATLYWYQQILGQGPKLLIQFQNNGVVDDSQLPKDRFSAERLKGVDSTLKIQPAKLEDSAVYLCASRTSGGPGELFFGEGSRLTVL.

The genes are TRBV27 and TRBJ1-4; D possibly corresponds to TRBD1 (6 bases). This CDR3 region has 16 residues. Deletions cut 7 bases from V and 0 bases from J, with 15 bases between. The germline gives CDR1 MNHEY, CDR2 SMNVEV (reference sequence). CDR3 sequence: CASTPTGTTTNEKLFF. The DNA of the CDR3 is TGTGCCAGCACACCTACAGGGACAACAACTAATGAAAAACTGTTTTTT.

This clone was seen just once. The CDR3 sequence is CASSQRTNEQFF. CDR3 in DNA: TGTGCCAGCAGTCAAAGAACCAATGAGCAGTTCTTC. The chain carries TRBV11-2 and TRBJ2-1; D not certain. The CDR3 sequence is 12 residues long. Per germline, CDR1 SGHAT and CDR2 FQNNGV. The V end lost 6 bases, the J end lost 6 bases, and 9 bases lay between the germline ends.

V gene TRBV13 combines with J gene TRBJ1-3; TRBD1 matches 7 bases. Germline assignment: CDR1 PRHDT and CDR2 FYEKMQ (reference sequence). The CDR3 covers 18 residues. V lost 4 bases to trimming and J lost 0 bases; unmatched junction nucleotides: 12. Here the CDR3 reads CASSSPGQGDHSGNTIYF. The CDR3 DNA reads TGTGCCAGCAGCTCCCCCGGTCAGGGGGACCACTCTGGAAACACCATATATTTT.